One and the same sample provided the 18 T cell receptor beta chains below, sequenced in a study of immune heterogeneity within non-small cell lung tumors. Bulk tumor genomic DNA, about 620 ng per sample, was used as template. Surgeons took several biopsies per primary tumor, spaced far apart, during surgery. Before undergoing curative surgery, patients had newly diagnosed non-small cell lung cancer that was untreated. TCR beta CDR3 amplification used multiplex PCR with 32 V and 13 J primers. Each CDR3 protein is one row after TCRdb ran MiXCR on the multiplex PCR reads. Here the sample spans roughly 1,700 distinct CDR3 sequences, under 25% being singletons. What was sequenced was lung tumor tissue. These receptors were taken from a woman aged 45-65 years with non-small cell lung cancer.

V is TRBV5-1 and J is TRBJ2-5; TRBD2 agrees at 7 bases. This CDR3 contains 14 residues. With V trimmed by 4 bases and J by 4 bases, 7 bases remained unmatched. Germline CDR1 and CDR2: SGHRS and YFSETQ. CDR3 coding DNA: TGCGCCAGCAGCCTCGGGAGGAGAGGAGAGACCCAGTACTTC. This codes for CASSLGRRGETQYF. Full variable domain (outside the CDR3, taken from reference TRBV5-1 and TRBJ2-5): KAGVTQTPRYLIKTRGQQVTLSCSPISGHRSVSWYQQTPGQGLQFLFEYFSETQRNKGNFPGRFSGRQFSNSRSEMNVSTLELGDSALYLCASSLGRRGETQYFGPGTRLLVL.

This clonotype is medium-sized (0.01 to 0.1%). V is TRBV2 and J is TRBJ1-1; TRBD1 might be the D (5 bases). Trimming removed 1 base from V and 4 bases from J, with 10 bases in between. Germline CDR1 is SNHLY and CDR2 is FYNNEI. CDR3 length: 14 amino acids. The CDR3 reads CASSEGWGSTEAFF. DNA of the CDR3: TGTGCCAGCAGTGAAGGTTGGGGCAGCACTGAAGCTTTCTTT.

The chain is built from TRBV5-5 and TRBJ2-3, with TRBD2 matching over 7 bases. This CDR3 is 15 amino acids long. The germline CDR1 and CDR2 sequences are SGHKS and YYEKEE (reference sequence). V lost 1 base to trimming and J lost 0 bases; unmatched junction nucleotides: 2. The DNA of the CDR3 is TGTGCCAGCAGCTTGACTAGCGCCAGCACAGATACGCAGTATTTT. This gives the protein CASSLTSASTDTQYF.

This clonotype is judged medium-sized. The chain couples TRBV6-1 to TRBJ1-2; 8 nucleotides line up with TRBD1. Unmatched junction bases numbered 5, after V lost 8 bases and J lost 0 bases. Germline V gene data show CDR1 as MNHNS and CDR2 as SASEGT. The CDR3 has 14 residues. As DNA, the CDR3 is TGTGCCAGCTCCGGACAGGGAACTAACTATGGCTACACCTTC. It codes for CASSGQGTNYGYTF.

This clonotype ranks as medium-sized. The chain uses TRBV7-9 and TRBJ1-4; D might be TRBD1 (6 bases). Looked up from germline, CDR1 is SEHNR and CDR2 is FQNEAQ (reference sequence). V was shortened by 5 bases and J by 4 bases, with 14 bases between the two germline ends. The CDR3 is 15 residues long. CDR3 amino acids: CASSTRTASNEKLFF. As DNA, the CDR3 is TGTGCCAGCAGCACCAGGACAGCGAGTAATGAAAAACTGTTTTTT.

This clonotype was seen more than once but under ten times. One base away lies a much larger clone, so this may be a sequencing read error. The chain recombines TRBV5-1 with TRBJ1-2; D not certain. This CDR3 spans 16 amino acids. Germline V CDR1 and CDR2: SGHRS, YFSETQ. The CDR3, as DNA: TGCGCCAGCAGCGACGAAGGTCGAAGCGCTAACTATTGCTACACCTTC. Protein: CASSDEGRSANYCYTF.

This clonotype is deemed medium-sized. V usage is TRBV4-1 and J usage is TRBJ1-6, with TRBD1 as a possible D gene (5 bases). The CDR3 spans 15 residues. The ends were cut back, 0 bases at V and 7 bases at J, with 10 bases in the middle. Germline-derived CDR1 and CDR2 are MGHRA and YSYEKL. The CDR3 sequence is CASSQDARANSPLHF. The CDR3 bases are TGCGCCAGCAGCCAAGATGCCAGGGCCAATTCACCCCTCCACTTT.

V gene TRBV5-4 combines with J gene TRBJ2-7, with TRBD1 identical over 7 bases. This CDR3 has 13 residues. The ends lost 4 bases at V and 5 bases at J; junction bases unmatched: 6. Germline V gives CDR1 SGHNT, CDR2 YYREEE (reference sequence). The CDR3 sequence is CASSTSTGHEQYF. CDR3 coding DNA: TGTGCCAGCAGCACCTCGACAGGGCACGAGCAGTACTTC.

In its sample, this clonotype ranks as medium-sized (0.01 to 0.1%). The CDR3 protein is CASSPGDREGGYTF. The CDR3 bases are TGTGCCAGCAGCCCAGGGGACAGGGAAGGTGGCTACACCTTC. The V call is TRBV12-3 or TRBV12-4, the J call TRBJ1-2, with 9 bases identical to TRBD1. V shed 6 bases, J shed 7 bases, and the junction held 9 bases outside the gene matches. This CDR3 region has 14 residues.

This clonotype is deemed medium-sized (0.01 to 0.1%). This rearrangement joins TRBV20-1 to TRBJ2-6, with TRBD2 as a possible D gene (6 bases). The CDR3 spans 16 residues. V gave up 6 bases and J gave up 0 bases, with 15 bases separating them. CDR1 and CDR2 from the germline V gene are DFQATT and SNEGSKA (reference sequence). The CDR3 sequence: CSAPTRGNSGANVLTF. The CDR3 region has the DNA TGCAGTGCCCCCACCCGGGGGAACTCTGGGGCCAACGTCCTGACTTTC.

About this clonotype: This sequence may be a read error, since a much larger clone differs from it by one base. V and J are TRBV2 and TRBJ2-2; 10 bases line up with TRBD2. Germline loops: CDR1 SNHLY, CDR2 FYNNEI. The CDR3 extends over 17 amino acids. The CDR3 reads CASSDQGLALNTGEPFF. CDR3 DNA: TGTGCCAGCAGTGATCAGGGACTAGCGCTTAACACCGGGGAGCCGTTTTTT.

This clonotype was observed a handful of times. Given a much more abundant clone one base away, this may be a read error. The chain joins TRBV11-2 to TRBJ1-6; a weak D match, TRBD1 (6 bases). The CDR3 has 15 residues. V was shortened by 0 bases and J by 9 bases, with 12 bases between the two germline ends. Germline V CDR1 and CDR2: SGHAT, FQNNGV. CDR3 DNA sequence: TGTGCCAGCAGCTTAGATTTAGGGGGGTTTTCACCCCTCCACTTT. Protein: CASSLDLGGFSPLHF. Full variable domain (missing parts from reference TRBV11-2 and TRBJ1-6): EAGVAQSPRYKIIEKRQSVAFWCNPISGHATLYWYQQILGQGPKLLIQFQNNGVVDDSQLPKDRFSAERLKGVDSTLKIQPAKLEDSAVYLCASSLDLGGFSPLHFGNGTRLTVT.

By share, this clonotype counts as medium-sized. This CDR3 is CASSTGHREAFF. CDR3 in DNA: TGTGCCAGTAGTACGGGACACCGTGAAGCTTTCTTT. The chain uses TRBV19 and TRBJ1-1; D possibly corresponds to TRBD1 (6 bases). CDR1 and CDR2 (germline): LNHDA, SQIVND (reference sequence). Trimming shortened V by 4 bases and J by 7 bases, and 10 bases separated the two germline ends. CDR3 length equals 12 residues.

The chain carries TRBV7-8 and TRBJ2-3; 8 nucleotides agree with TRBD2. CDR1 and CDR2 (germline): SGHVS, FQNEAQ. Losses at the gene ends were 8 bases for V and 3 bases for J; bases not matched to a gene: 16. The CDR3 has 17 amino acids. CDR3 loop: CASALVTLRGGTDTQYF. CDR3 coding DNA: TGTGCCAGCGCATTAGTAACCCTCCGGGGGGGGACAGATACGCAGTATTTT.

This clonotype is medium-sized within its sample. The chain combines TRBV12-3 or TRBV12-4 with TRBJ1-6, with D uncertain. The CDR3 spans 16 residues. Trimming removed 3 bases from V and 8 bases from J, with 17 bases in between. CDR3 coding DNA: TGTGCCAGCAGTTTCGGGTCCCTGGGCTCGGATTCACCCCTCCACTTT. Residues: CASSFGSLGSDSPLHF.

Sample share makes this clonotype medium-sized. This rearrangement joins TRBV7-8 to TRBJ2-6; D might be TRBD2 (6 bases). CDR3 size: 18 residues. The germline V gene encodes CDR1 SGHVS and CDR2 FQNEAQ. V lost 5 bases to trimming and J lost 0 bases, with 17 bases between them. In nucleotides, the CDR3 is TGTGCCAGCAGCCGAACGGGACTTGACCTCTCTGGGGCCAACGTCCTGACTTTC. It specifies CASSRTGLDLSGANVLTF. Filled out from reference TRBV7-8 and TRBJ2-6, the complete variable domain reads GAGVSQSPRYKVAKRGQDVALRCDPISGHVSLFWYQQALGQGPEFLTYFQNEAQLDKSGLPSDRFFAERPEGSVSTLKIQRTQQEDSAVYLCASSRTGLDLSGANVLTFGAGSRLTVL.

The V gene is TRBV5-6, the J gene TRBJ2-3; TRBD2 aligns across 7 bases. Germline values: CDR1 SGHDT, CDR2 YYEEEE. Germline trimming cut 0 bases from V and 2 bases from J; bases unmatched to any gene: 12. The CDR3 extends over 18 amino acids. CDR3 bases: TGTGCCAGCAGCTTGGTTCTAGCGGAGATCCTTTACACAGATACGCAGTATTTT. Its translation is CASSLVLAEILYTDTQYF. The whole variable domain, filled in from reference TRBV5-6 and TRBJ2-3, reads DAGVTQSPTHLIKTRGQQVTLRCSPKSGHDTVSWYQQALGQGPQFIFQYYEEEERQRGNFPDRFSGHQFPNYSSELNVNALLLGDSALYLCASSLVLAEILYTDTQYFGPGTRLTVL.

By sample fraction, this clonotype is medium-sized (0.01 to 0.1%). The J gene is TRBJ2-7, the V gene TRBV20-1, with D unclear. Germline CDR1 and CDR2: DFQATT and SNEGSKA (reference sequence). V was trimmed by 6 bases and J by 3 bases, leaving 15 bases between them. The CDR3 has 13 amino acids. Here the CDR3 reads CSAPHAQNYEQYF. CDR3 nucleotides: TGCAGTGCACCCCATGCGCAGAACTACGAGCAGTACTTC.